This is a list of T cell receptor beta chains from one sample in a study of blood T cell repertoires in COVID-19. The protocol was immunoSEQ multiplex PCR, while the TCRdb copy is restricted to in-frame clones and leaves out a portion. The table lists around 69,000 clones, less than 90% of them singletons. Material for sequencing was peripheral blood. The receptors shown here come from a man aged 45-60 years with active COVID-19. Both conserved end residues are part of each CDR3. Each record gives: V gene, clone size, J gene, D gene, CDR3 length, CDR3 DNA, CDR3 protein. D genes are given only for firm matches. Only some rows state a clone size, as once, few, many or a class for expanded clones.

TRBV4-1	.	TRBJ1-6	TRBD1	15	TGCGCCAGCAGCCAAGGGGGACAGGTCCATTCACCCCTCCACTTT	CASSQGGQVHSPLHF
TRBV5-4	.	TRBJ1-1	TRBD1	15	TGTGCCAGCAGGGCCGGGACAGGGCATAACACTGAAGCTTTCTTT	CASRAGTGHNTEAFF
TRBV21-1	once	TRBJ2-5	.	14	TGTGCCAGCAGCAAAAACCCAGGGGGATGGACCCAGTACTTC	CASSKNPGGWTQYF
TRBV14	.	TRBJ2-3	.	18	TGTGCCAGCAGTCAACGGGGTCGGGCAGCCTTTCGCACAGATACGCAGTATTTT	CASSQRGRAAFRTDTQYF
TRBV19	.	TRBJ2-1	.	14	TGTGCCAGCCGCCCTATACCATCCTACAATGAGCAGTTCTTC	CASRPIPSYNEQFF
TRBV6-6	.	TRBJ2-3	TRBD2	17	TGTGCCAGCAGTCAAAAAGGAAGCGGGGGGGTTAGAGATACGCAGTATTTT	CASSQKGSGGVRDTQYF
TRBV7-2	.	TRBJ1-2	TRBD1	13	TGTGCCAGCAGCTTGGGACAGCTCTATGGCTACACCTTC	CASSLGQLYGYTF
TRBV7-9	.	TRBJ2-3	.	12	TGTGCCAGCAGCTTATCTTCAGATACGCAGTATTTT	CASSLSSDTQYF
TRBV7-8	.	TRBJ1-5	TRBD1	17	TGTGCCAGCAGCTGGGCGGGGACAGGGGTAGGGAATCAGCCCCAGCATTTT	CASSWAGTGVGNQPQHF
TRBV7-7	.	TRBJ1-3	TRBD1	16	TGTGCCAGCAGCTTAGGGCCAGGGGGAAGTGGAAACACCATATATTTT	CASSLGPGGSGNTIYF
TRBV7-9	.	TRBJ2-1	TRBD2	16	TGTGCCAGCAGCTTAGTTAGCGGGAGGCCGCCCAATGAGCAGTTCTTC	CASSLVSGRPPNEQFF
TRBV5-1	.	TRBJ2-6	TRBD1	16	TGCGCCAGCAGCCGATCGACAGGGCCCGGGGCCAACGTCCTGACTTTC	CASSRSTGPGANVLTF
TRBV30	.	TRBJ1-1	.	16	TGTGCCTGGATCCCGATGGGGAGCTCTGGGAACACTGAAGCTTTCTTT	CAWIPMGSSGNTEAFF
TRBV30	few	TRBJ2-1	TRBD2	13	TGTGCCTTTGAGCGGGAGGGACGCAATGAGCAGTTCTTC	CAFEREGRNEQFF
TRBV3-1/TRBV3-2	once	TRBJ2-5	.	15	TGTGCCAGCAGCCAAGAGGGGAAGGGGGGGGAGACCCAGTACTTC	CASSQEGKGGETQYF
TRBV19	.	TRBJ1-2	TRBD1	15	TGTGCCAGTAGTATAGGGACAGGAGAACTCTATGGCTACACCTTC	CASSIGTGELYGYTF
TRBV7-9	few	TRBJ2-7	.	15	TGTGCCAGCAGCTCTGTTGGGGCTGGGGCCTACGAGCAGTACTTC	CASSSVGAGAYEQYF
TRBV18	.	TRBJ2-7	.	15	TGTGCCAGCTCACCGCTGGCAGGGTTGGTGGACGAGCAGTACTTC	CASSPLAGLVDEQYF
TRBV19	few	TRBJ2-1	TRBD2	16	TGTGCCAGTAGTATAGTCTCTAGCGGGAGTCACAATGAGCAGTTCTTC	CASSIVSSGSHNEQFF
TRBV2	.	TRBJ2-3	.	14	TGTGCCAGCAGTGAATATCTCGGGGCAGATACGCAGTATTTT	CASSEYLGADTQYF